The present entry profiles one TCR beta chain with its context. Its antigen is as yet unknown. This entry comes from a study of cytomegalovirus exposure and HLA in healthy donors. Overall study: Earlier sequencing of some 170 million T cells yielded 100 million to 120 million unique TCR beta sequences.

60 Vbeta and 13 Jbeta primers were used in PCR. Assay: immunoSEQ multiplex PCR; the TCRdb copy retains only in-frame clones and omits some. This repertoire shows some 190,000 clones, approximately 73% found once; its top ten account for about 2.5%. The V end lost 8 bases, the J end lost 3 bases, and 14 bases lay between the germline ends. The CDR3 totals 13 residues. The germline V gene has CDR1 LNHDA and CDR2 SQIVND (reference sequence). Points from the study as a whole: The authors listed 150 to 200 TCR beta chains as cytomegalovirus-associated. The sole available immune exposure information was CMV serostatus.

Healthy individuals who donated bone marrow served as the donors. This TCR was sampled from a woman aged 30 to 39 in good health and CMV-seropositive. Specimen: PBMCs. The J gene is TRBJ2-7, the V gene TRBV19, with D uncertain. Written as DNA, the CDR3 is TGTGCCAGTCTCCGGGTATCCGACTACGAGCAGTACTTC. Protein sequence: CASLRVSDYEQYF.